This T cell receptor beta chain was profiled in a study of read filtering for tumor transcriptome and immune sequencing. As regards this clonotype: What it binds is not known. One base away lies a much larger clone, so this may be a sequencing read error.

The library was built from about 370 ng RNA with molecular barcoded adaptors for alpha/delta and beta/gamma chains. TCRdb itself ran the reads through MiXCR, one entry per CDR3 protein. The sample carries some 38,000 distinct CDR3 sequences, around an eighth recorded once. Germline V gives CDR1 SGHAT, CDR2 FQNNGV. The CDR3 runs 15 residues. The ends were cut back, 3 bases at V and 7 bases at J, with 18 bases in the middle. Study-wide findings and caveats: Sorted CD138-negative bone marrow cells were not purified T cells.

This TCR derives from a donor aged 40 or older with multiple myeloma. Sequenced: a population of CD138-negative cells sorted from bone marrow. The chain uses TRBV11-2 and TRBJ2-5; a possible D gene is TRBD1 (6 bases). The DNA of the CDR3 is TGTGCCAGCAGCTTTAGTAACAGGGTCGTTGGGACCCAGTACTTC. Translating it yields CASSFSNRVVGTQYF.